The rows below give T cell receptor beta chains drawn from one sample of a study of cytomegalovirus exposure and HLA in healthy donors. The data were produced by immunoSEQ multiplex PCR, yet TCRdb's version contains in-frame clones alone and is incomplete. The sample lists about 120,000 clones, 75% to 90% seen once, with approximately 1.1% in the top ten. Sequences were obtained from PBMCs. These receptors came from a woman younger than 35 in good health and CMV-seronegative. The conserved cysteine and the conserved F or W are not part of the CDR3 here. Clone size is given for some rows only: seen once, a few or many times, or a class if the clone is expanded.

v_gene: TRBV10-3; j_gene: TRBJ2-7; abundance: few; CDR3aa: AISGRTSGFSYEQY
v_gene: TRBV2; j_gene: TRBJ1-1; abundance: NA; CDR3aa: ASSKDSFTEAF
v_gene: TRBV9; j_gene: TRBJ1-4; abundance: NA; CDR3aa: ASSVAPGIGEKLF
v_gene: TRBV7-8; j_gene: TRBJ2-1; abundance: NA; CDR3aa: ASSSQGDSYNEQF
v_gene: TRBV28; j_gene: TRBJ2-1; abundance: NA; CDR3aa: ASRHGLNNEQF
v_gene: TRBV28; j_gene: TRBJ1-1; abundance: NA; CDR3aa: ATRNEETLVTEAF
v_gene: TRBV30; j_gene: TRBJ1-6; abundance: NA; CDR3aa: AWRDTQYNSPLH
v_gene: TRBV9; j_gene: TRBJ2-5; abundance: NA; CDR3aa: ASSPGLAGETQY
v_gene: TRBV7-2; j_gene: TRBJ2-7; abundance: NA; CDR3aa: ASSFSSSGRRSFSYEQY
v_gene: TRBV6-4; j_gene: TRBJ2-1; abundance: NA; CDR3aa: ASRGTSWYNEQF
v_gene: TRBV7-9; j_gene: TRBJ2-2; abundance: NA; CDR3aa: ASSPSRDSTGELF
v_gene: TRBV30; j_gene: TRBJ1-4; abundance: NA; CDR3aa: AWSVVRAGGKLF
v_gene: TRBV5-1; j_gene: TRBJ2-2; abundance: NA; CDR3aa: ASSLGTGNTGELF